This T cell receptor beta chain was obtained from a study of blood T cell repertoires in COVID-19. Original handling: Reference gene primer amplification gave estimated nucleated cell counts. Generated by immunoSEQ multiplex PCR, the TCRdb table keeps only in-frame clones and is missing some. That table supplies the V and J calls and clone size; D and trimming were determined from the DNA. The top ten hold about 4% of the sample, which has approximately 250,000 clones, around 89% seen once. V shed 0 bases and J 0 bases; nucleotides not matched to a gene: 5. Per the germline V gene, CDR1 is WSHSY and CDR2 is SAAADI. This CDR3 is 17 amino acids long. Participant ages covered about 18 to 95 years across 25 or so US areas.

J is TRBJ1-5 and V is TRBV10-2; 7 nucleotides line up with TRBD1. Sequences were obtained from PBMCs or T cells enriched from blood (not recorded which). This TCR was recovered from a woman aged 25 to 39 with acute COVID-19. CDR3 residues: CASSESRGQHSNQPQHF. In nucleotides, the CDR3 is TGCGCCAGCAGTGAGTCGAGGGGACAGCATAGCAATCAGCCCCAGCATTTT.